These 26 T cell receptor beta chains share one sample of origin, sequenced in a study of blood T cell repertoires in COVID-19 (dated by TCRdb to about 2020). The receptor library was made with the immunoSEQ multiplex PCR assay. Held by TCRdb, this immuneACCESS table contains in-frame sequences only and omits some clones. Under half of the omission traces to an unresolved V gene where checked; the cause of the rest is unknown. The sample data list 270,000 or so clones, and roughly 84% of these were observed just once. Roughly 3.1% of the sample comes from the top ten. The sample consisted of peripheral blood. These receptors originate from a woman between 18 and 29 years old with acute or convalescent COVID-19.

J is TRBJ2-7 and V is TRBV11-2, with D perhaps matching TRBD1 (6 bases). The CDR3 is 13 residues long. With 6 bases removed from V and 3 bases from J, the gap between germline ends came to 12 bases. Germline CDR1 reads SGHAT; CDR2 reads FQNNGV. Here the CDR3 DNA reads TGTGCCAGCAGATATCCGGGACACTACGAGCAGTACTTC. This sequence encodes CASRYPGHYEQYF.

This clone was seen a handful of times. The chain employs TRBV6-5 and TRBJ2-7; 14 nucleotides match TRBD2. With 5 bases clipped from V and 5 bases from J, the junction kept 5 bases outside the gene matches. Per the germline V gene, CDR1 is MNHEY and CDR2 is SVGAGI. The CDR3 sequence is 15 residues long. Here the CDR3 DNA reads TGTGCCAGCAGTCCCGGGACTAGCGGGAGTAACGAGCAGTACTTC. This gives the protein CASSPGTSGSNEQYF.

V is TRBV6-2 or TRBV6-3 and J is TRBJ2-2, with 7 bases matching TRBD2. The CDR3 consists of 14 residues. The V and J ends lost 6 bases and 2 bases, in that order; junction bases with no gene match: 3. CDR1 and CDR2 from the germline V gene are MNHEY and SVGEGT. The CDR3 is CASRPSGNTGELFF. CDR3 sequence (DNA): TGTGCCAGCAGGCCTAGCGGTAACACCGGGGAGCTGTTTTTT.

This clone was counted between two and nine times. This same CDR3 is encoded by further DNA sequences in the sample. The CDR3 coding sequence is TGCGCCAGCAGCCAAGATCAGGGGGATGGCTACACCTTC. This encodes CASSQDQGDGYTF. J is TRBJ1-2 and V is TRBV4-3, with 7 positions matching TRBD1. Germline-derived CDR1 and CDR2 are LGHNA and YSLEER. The length of the CDR3 is 13 residues. Unmatched junction bases numbered 1, after V lost 0 bases and J lost 6 bases.

V gene TRBV19 combines with J gene TRBJ1-5; D gene unclear. This CDR3 region has 15 residues. V was trimmed by 3 bases and J by 1 base, leaving 10 bases between them. Germline-derived CDR1 and CDR2 are LNHDA and SQIVND (reference sequence). The CDR3, as DNA: TGTGCCAGTAGTATCCTGGAGCCAAGCAATCAGCCCCAGCATTTT. Translated, it gives CASSILEPSNQPQHF.

This clone was seen once. The V and J genes are TRBV24-1 and TRBJ1-2; TRBD1 matches 8 bases. The CDR3 extends over 15 amino acids. V lost 4 bases to trimming and J lost 8 bases; unmatched junction nucleotides: 11. Germline CDR1 is KGHDR and CDR2 is SFDVKD. CDR3 in amino acids: CATSDLGQEEGGYTF. Written as DNA, the CDR3 is TGTGCCACCAGTGACCTGGGACAGGAGGAAGGCGGCTACACCTTC.

This clone was seen just once. V usage is TRBV30 and J usage is TRBJ2-1, with TRBD2 matching over 8 bases. The CDR3 contains 15 residues. Trimming removed 4 bases from V and 4 bases from J; junction bases left unmatched: 9. Germline V gives CDR1 GTSNPN, CDR2 SVGIG (reference sequence). Written as DNA, the CDR3 is TGTGCCTGGACCTTGGCGGGAGGATATTACAATGAGCAGTTCTTC. It codes for CAWTLAGGYYNEQFF.

The gene calls are TRBV6-5 and TRBJ2-7, with 11 bases lining up with TRBD2. This CDR3 has 15 amino acids. Germline V gene lookup returns CDR1 MNHEY and CDR2 SVGAGI. The junction had 6 bases not matched to a gene; V was cut back by 4 bases and J by 4 bases. CDR3 in amino acids: CASSSVAGGSYEQYF. In nucleotides, the CDR3 is TGTGCCAGCAGTTCAGTAGCGGGAGGGTCGTACGAGCAGTACTTC.

Only a few counts were recorded for this clone. The gene calls are TRBV5-3 and TRBJ2-7, with 9 bases fitting TRBD2. TRBV5-3 is designated an ORF whose function remains uncertain. The CDR3 is made up of 15 amino acids. Germline trimming cut 5 bases from V and 3 bases from J; bases unmatched to any gene: 9. The CDR3 DNA reads TGTGCCAGAAGTCGAAGACTAGCGGCCCTCTACGAGCAGTACTTC. This gives the protein CARSRRLAALYEQYF.

The J gene is TRBJ1-1, the V gene TRBV6-6, with 9 bases lining up with TRBD1. V dropped 8 bases and J dropped 2; count of bases not matched to a gene: 9. The CDR3 is 15 amino acids. Germline CDR1 is MNHNY and CDR2 is SVGAGI (reference sequence). The CDR3, as DNA: TGTGCCAGCGGGAAGTCGACAGGGGGAAACACTGAAGCTTTCTTT. It encodes CASGKSTGGNTEAFF.

Here the CDR3 DNA reads TGTGCCAGCAGGAGAGAGGGAGGAATCACCGGGGAGCTGTTTTTT. It encodes CASRREGGITGELFF. The chain links TRBV27 to TRBJ2-2; tentative D call: TRBD2 (6 bases). CDR3 length: 15 amino acids. V was cut by 6 bases and J by 4 bases, with 15 bases left in between. CDR1 and CDR2 from the germline V gene are MNHEY and SMNVEV (reference sequence).

This clone has a handful of counts. The same CDR3 also results from other DNA sequences found in this sample. In nucleotides, the CDR3 is TGTGCCAGTAGTCCTAGCGGAAGCTCCTACGAGCAGTACTTC. Its protein product is CASSPSGSSYEQYF. J is TRBJ2-7 and V is TRBV19; 7 bases are shared with TRBD2. V gave up 5 bases and J gave up 0 bases; unmatched junction bases: 4. The CDR3 covers 14 residues. Per germline, CDR1 LNHDA and CDR2 SQIVND (reference sequence). The full variable domain, with the rest looked up from reference TRBV19 and TRBJ2-7, is DGGITQSPKYLFRKEGQNVTLSCEQNLNHDAMYWYRQDPGQGLRLIYYSQIVNDFQKGDIAEGYSVSREKKESFPLTVTSAQKNPTAFYLCASSPSGSSYEQYFGPGTRLTVT.

The chain has TRBV6-1 and TRBJ2-3; 11 bases align to TRBD2. In germline, CDR1 is MNHNS, CDR2 SASEGT. The CDR3 consists of 18 residues. Trimming removed 1 base from V and 4 bases from J; junction bases left unmatched: 10. CDR3 DNA: TGTGCCAGCAGTGAAGACCCCCCCCTAGCGGGAGGTTCAGATACGCAGTATTTT. Its translation: CASSEDPPLAGGSDTQYF.

The V and J genes are TRBV7-9 and TRBJ1-2; D may be TRBD1 (6 bases). CDR3 length equals 12 residues. Germline-derived CDR1 and CDR2 are SEHNR and FQNEAQ (reference sequence). Between the trimmed V and J ends, which lost 4 bases and 4 bases, there was a span of 7 bases. CDR3 nucleotide sequence: TGTGCCAGCAGCTCAGGGGCCTATGGCTACACCTTC. Its protein is CASSSGAYGYTF.

The J gene is TRBJ2-2, the V gene TRBV13; TRBD1 agrees at 8 bases. V shed 3 bases, J shed 3 bases, and the junction held 3 bases outside the gene matches. The CDR3 is 15 amino acids. The germline CDR1 and CDR2 sequences are PRHDT and FYEKMQ (reference sequence). For the CDR3, the DNA is TGTGCCAGCAGCTTCTTGACAGGGGACACCGGGGAGCTGTTTTTT. It encodes CASSFLTGDTGELFF.

The chain has TRBV30 and TRBJ1-6, with 8 bases matching TRBD1. Germline CDR1 reads GTSNPN; CDR2 reads SVGIG (reference sequence). CDR3 size: 14 residues. J gave up 9 bases and V 0 bases, and 4 bases lay outside the gene matches. This chain's CDR3 is CAWSVGQGGSPLHF. The CDR3 coding sequence is TGTGCCTGGAGTGTAGGACAGGGTGGTTCACCCCTCCACTTT.

This chain connects TRBV18 to TRBJ1-2; D ambiguous. Germline CDR1 is KGHSH and CDR2 is LQKENI. The CDR3 is made up of 14 amino acids. V lost 0 bases and J 2 bases, leaving 7 bases between the germline ends. CDR3 nucleotide sequence: TGTGCCAGCTCACCACCGTCCCTCAACTATGGCTACACCTTC. It is translated as CASSPPSLNYGYTF.

The CDR3 coding sequence is TGTGCCAGCAGCTTGGACAGCCTAATGTATAATTCACCCCTCCACTTT. This sequence encodes CASSLDSLMYNSPLHF. The chain links TRBV5-6 to TRBJ1-6; D is unclear. The V end lost 0 bases, the J end lost 4 bases, and 11 bases lay between the germline ends. This CDR3 is built from 16 residues. Germline-derived CDR1 and CDR2 are SGHDT and YYEEEE.

The rearrangement uses TRBV5-1 and TRBJ2-1; 11 nucleotides align to TRBD2. Germline CDR1 reads SGHRS; CDR2 reads YFSETQ. The junction had 1 base not matched to a gene; V was cut back by 0 bases and J by 2 bases. CDR3 length: 16 amino acids. CDR3 loop: CASSLGGLAAYNEQFF. The CDR3 DNA is TGCGCCAGCAGCTTGGGGGGACTAGCGGCCTACAATGAGCAGTTCTTC.

The V gene is TRBV5-6, the J gene TRBJ1-1, with D tentatively TRBD1 (6 bases). The CDR3 runs 13 residues. Per germline, CDR1 SGHDT and CDR2 YYEEEE. The V end lost 4 bases, the J end lost 6 bases, and 13 bases lay between the germline ends. CDR3 loop: CASSPIGGSEAFF. The CDR3 coding sequence is TGTGCCAGCAGCCCCATAGGGGGTTCTGAAGCTTTCTTT.

This chain connects TRBV4-3 to TRBJ2-3; 8 bases match TRBD1. V shed 1 base and J 2 bases; nucleotides not matched to a gene: 14. There are 19 residues in the CDR3. In germline, CDR1 is LGHNA, CDR2 YSLEER. DNA of the CDR3: TGCGCCAGCAGCCAAGCACAGGGGGACCTCGCTTTTATCACAGATACGCAGTATTTT. Protein: CASSQAQGDLAFITDTQYF.

The V call is TRBV5-1, the J call TRBJ2-5, with TRBD2 matching over 12 bases. V was pared by 4 bases and J by 0 bases, with 1 base of the junction left unmatched. CDR3 size: 15 residues. The V gene's germline CDR1 is SGHRS and CDR2 YFSETQ. The CDR3 loop is CASSRTSGNQETQYF. The CDR3 region has the DNA TGCGCCAGCAGCCGGACTAGCGGGAACCAAGAGACCCAGTACTTC.

V usage is TRBV6-2 or TRBV6-3 and J usage is TRBJ1-3, with D possibly being TRBD1 (5 bases). V was trimmed by 2 bases and J by 4 bases, leaving 6 bases between them. This CDR3 is 13 amino acids long. The V gene's germline CDR1 is MNHEY and CDR2 SVGEGT. CDR3 region: CASSYRGGNTIYF. CDR3 sequence (DNA): TGTGCCAGCAGTTACAGGGGAGGAAACACCATATATTTT.

This rearrangement joins TRBV6-5 to TRBJ2-2; 7 bases line up with TRBD1. The CDR3 contains 15 residues. The germline V gene has CDR1 MNHEY and CDR2 SVGAGI. Unmatched junction bases numbered 5, after V lost 2 bases and J lost 5 bases. This CDR3 is CASSYRQGLTGELFF. CDR3 nucleotides: TGTGCCAGCAGTTACAGACAGGGCTTAACCGGGGAGCTGTTTTTT.

This rearrangement joins TRBV9 to TRBJ2-7; TRBD1 might be the D (6 bases). Trimming left V 4 bases short and J 3 bases short, with 14 bases between. CDR3 size: 14 residues. The germline V gene has CDR1 SGDLS and CDR2 YYNGEE. The CDR3 bases are TGTGCCAGCAGCAAAGGGGGAGACCTCTACGAGCAGTACTTC. Its protein is CASSKGGDLYEQYF.

The chain links TRBV5-1 to TRBJ2-7; 13 bases fit TRBD2. This CDR3 region has 16 residues. With V trimmed by 1 base and J by 4 bases, 5 bases remained unmatched. In germline, CDR1 is SGHRS, CDR2 YFSETQ. The CDR3 sequence: CASSLTSGRAIYEQYF. Here the CDR3 DNA reads TGCGCCAGCAGCTTGACTAGCGGGAGGGCCATATACGAGCAGTACTTC.